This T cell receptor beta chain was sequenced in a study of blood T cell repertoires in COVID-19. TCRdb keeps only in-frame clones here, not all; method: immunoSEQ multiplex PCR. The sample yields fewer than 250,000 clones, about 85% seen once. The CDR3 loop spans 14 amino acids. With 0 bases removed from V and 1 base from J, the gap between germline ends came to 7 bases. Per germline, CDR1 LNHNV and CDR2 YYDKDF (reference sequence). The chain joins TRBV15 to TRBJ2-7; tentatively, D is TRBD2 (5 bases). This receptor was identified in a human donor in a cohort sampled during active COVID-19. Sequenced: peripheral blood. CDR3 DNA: TGTGCCACCAGCAGAGACACGGGGTCCTACGAGCAGTACTTC. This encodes CATSRDTGSYEQYF.